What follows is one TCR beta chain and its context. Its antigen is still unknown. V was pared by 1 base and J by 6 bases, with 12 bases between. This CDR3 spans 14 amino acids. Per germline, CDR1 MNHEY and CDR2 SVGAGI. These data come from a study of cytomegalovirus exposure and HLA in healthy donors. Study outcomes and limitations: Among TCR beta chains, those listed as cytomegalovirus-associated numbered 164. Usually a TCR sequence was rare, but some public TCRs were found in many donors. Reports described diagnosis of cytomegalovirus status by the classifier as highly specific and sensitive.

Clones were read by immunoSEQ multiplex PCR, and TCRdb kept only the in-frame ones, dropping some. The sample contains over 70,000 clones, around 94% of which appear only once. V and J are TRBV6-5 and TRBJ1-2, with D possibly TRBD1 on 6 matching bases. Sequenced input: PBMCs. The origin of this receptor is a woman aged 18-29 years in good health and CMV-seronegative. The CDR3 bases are TGTGCCAGCAGTTACTTCGGACAGAATGATGGCTACACCTTC. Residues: CASSYFGQNDGYTF.